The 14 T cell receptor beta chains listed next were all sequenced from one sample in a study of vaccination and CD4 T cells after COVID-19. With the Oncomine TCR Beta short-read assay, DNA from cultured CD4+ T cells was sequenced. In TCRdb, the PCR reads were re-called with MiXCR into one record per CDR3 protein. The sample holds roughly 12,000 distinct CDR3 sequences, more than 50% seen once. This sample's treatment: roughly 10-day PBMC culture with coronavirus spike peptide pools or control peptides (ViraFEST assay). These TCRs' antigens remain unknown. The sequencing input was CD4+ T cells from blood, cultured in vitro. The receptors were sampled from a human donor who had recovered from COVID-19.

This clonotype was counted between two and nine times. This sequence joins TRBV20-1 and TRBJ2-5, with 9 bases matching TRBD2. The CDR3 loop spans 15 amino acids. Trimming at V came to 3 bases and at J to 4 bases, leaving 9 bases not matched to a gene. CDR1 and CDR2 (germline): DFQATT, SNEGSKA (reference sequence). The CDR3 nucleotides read TGCAGTGCTAGGAATTTAGCGGGAGTGGTAGAGACCCAGTACTTC. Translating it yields CSARNLAGVVETQYF.

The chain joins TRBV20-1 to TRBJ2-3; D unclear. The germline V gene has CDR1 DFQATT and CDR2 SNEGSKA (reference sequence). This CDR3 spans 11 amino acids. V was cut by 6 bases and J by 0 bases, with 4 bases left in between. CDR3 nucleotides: TGCAGTGCGTATAGCACAGATACGCAGTATTTT. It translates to CSAYSTDTQYF.

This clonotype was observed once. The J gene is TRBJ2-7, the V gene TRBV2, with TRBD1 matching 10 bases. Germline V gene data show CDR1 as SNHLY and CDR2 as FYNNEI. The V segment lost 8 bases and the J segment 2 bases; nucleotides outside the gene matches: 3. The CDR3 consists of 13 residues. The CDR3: CASLGTGAYEQYF. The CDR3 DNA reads TGTGCCAGCCTCGGGACAGGGGCCTACGAGCAGTACTTC. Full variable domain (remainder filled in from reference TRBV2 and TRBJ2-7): EPEVTQTPSHQVTQMGQEVILRCVPISNHLYFYWYRQILGQKVEFLVSFYNNEISEKSEIFDDQFSVERPDGSNFTLKIRSTKLEDSAMYFCASLGTGAYEQYFGPGTRLTVT.

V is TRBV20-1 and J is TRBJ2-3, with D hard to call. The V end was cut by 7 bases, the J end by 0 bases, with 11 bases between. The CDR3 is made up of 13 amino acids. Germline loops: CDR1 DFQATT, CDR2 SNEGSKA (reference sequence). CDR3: CSVPHGSTDTQYF. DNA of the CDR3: TGCAGTGTCCCGCACGGTAGCACAGATACGCAGTATTTT.

The CDR3 nucleotides are TGCAGTGCTAGAGATGCGAGGGTTGCGACTGAAGCTTTCTTT. Amino acids: CSARDARVATEAFF. V gene TRBV20-1 combines with J gene TRBJ1-1, with D hard to call. The CDR3 consists of 14 residues. Trimming removed 0 bases at V and 5 bases at J, with 13 bases between. CDR1 is DFQATT, CDR2 SNEGSKA, per germline (reference sequence).

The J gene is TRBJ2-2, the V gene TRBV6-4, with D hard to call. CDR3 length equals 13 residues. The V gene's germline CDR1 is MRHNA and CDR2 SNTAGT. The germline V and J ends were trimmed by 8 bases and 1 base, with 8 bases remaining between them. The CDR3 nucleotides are TGTGCCAGCCGAAAGCAGAACACCGGGGAGCTGTTTTTT. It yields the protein CASRKQNTGELFF.

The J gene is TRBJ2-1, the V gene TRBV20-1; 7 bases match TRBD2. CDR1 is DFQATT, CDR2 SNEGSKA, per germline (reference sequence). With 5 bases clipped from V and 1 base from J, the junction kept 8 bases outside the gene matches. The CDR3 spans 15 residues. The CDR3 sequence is CSASGTTHSYNEQFF. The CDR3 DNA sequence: TGCAGTGCTTCCGGGACTACCCATTCCTACAATGAGCAGTTCTTC.

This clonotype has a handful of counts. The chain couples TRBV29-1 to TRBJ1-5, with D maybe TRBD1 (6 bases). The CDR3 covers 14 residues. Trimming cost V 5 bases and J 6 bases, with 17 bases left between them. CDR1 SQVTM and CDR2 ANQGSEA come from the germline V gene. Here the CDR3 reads CSVRRGGGGQPQHF. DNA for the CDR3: TGCAGCGTTCGTCGCGGGGGGGGCGGTCAGCCCCAGCATTTT.

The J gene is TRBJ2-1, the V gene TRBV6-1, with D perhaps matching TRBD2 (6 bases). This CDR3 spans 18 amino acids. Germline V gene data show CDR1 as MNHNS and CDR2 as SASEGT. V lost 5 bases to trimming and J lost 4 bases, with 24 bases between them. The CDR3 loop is CASSPDPRDGGRYNEQFF. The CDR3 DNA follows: TGTGCCAGCAGTCCCGACCCACGAGACGGAGGGAGATACAATGAGCAGTTCTTC.

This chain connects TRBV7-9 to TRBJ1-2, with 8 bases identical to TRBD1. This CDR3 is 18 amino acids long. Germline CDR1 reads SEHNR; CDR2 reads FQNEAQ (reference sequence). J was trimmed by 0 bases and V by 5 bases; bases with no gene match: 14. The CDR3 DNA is TGTGCCAGCAGCCCGATCTACTCAACAGGGGGGTCTAACTATGGCTACACCTTC. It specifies CASSPIYSTGGSNYGYTF.

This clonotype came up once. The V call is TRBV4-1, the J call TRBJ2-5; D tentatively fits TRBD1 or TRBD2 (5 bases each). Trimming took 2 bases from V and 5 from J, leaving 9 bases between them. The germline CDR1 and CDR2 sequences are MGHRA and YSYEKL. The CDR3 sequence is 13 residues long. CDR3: CASSQWGLETQYF. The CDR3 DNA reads TGCGCCAGCAGCCAATGGGGGTTGGAGACCCAGTACTTC.

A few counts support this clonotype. The CDR3 DNA is TGCAGTGCTAGAGCCCAACCCGGGACAGGGCGCACAGATACGCAGTATTTT. Protein product: CSARAQPGTGRTDTQYF. The chain couples TRBV20-1 to TRBJ2-3, with 9 bases that match TRBD1. V lost 1 base and J lost 1; bases outside the gene matches: 9. The germline V gene encodes CDR1 DFQATT and CDR2 SNEGSKA (reference sequence). This CDR3 contains 17 residues.

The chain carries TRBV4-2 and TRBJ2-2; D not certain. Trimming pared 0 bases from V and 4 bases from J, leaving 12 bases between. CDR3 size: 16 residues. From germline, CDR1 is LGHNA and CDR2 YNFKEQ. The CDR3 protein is CASSQDEAESTGELFF. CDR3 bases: TGTGCCAGCAGCCAAGATGAGGCGGAAAGCACCGGGGAGCTGTTTTTT.

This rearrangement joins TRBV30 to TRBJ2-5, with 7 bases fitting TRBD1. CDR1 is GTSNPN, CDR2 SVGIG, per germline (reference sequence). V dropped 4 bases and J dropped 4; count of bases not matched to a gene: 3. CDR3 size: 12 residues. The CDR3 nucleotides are TGTGCCTGGAAGGCAGGGGGAGAGACCCAGTACTTC. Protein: CAWKAGGETQYF. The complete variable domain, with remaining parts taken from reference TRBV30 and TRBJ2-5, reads SQTIHQWPATLVQPVGSPLSLECTVEGTSNPNLYWYRQAAGRGLQLLFYSVGIGQISSEVPQNLSASRPQDRQFILSSKKLLLSDSGFYLCAWKAGGETQYFGPGTRLLVL.